Shown below are 25 T cell receptor beta chains from a single sample sequenced in a study of Graves' ophthalmopathy and Graves' hyperthyroidism. Amplified material comprised TCR beta CDR3 regions derived from RNA transcripts. The authors performed first-round RT-PCR with HTBI primers and then a second-round multiplex PCR. One entry per CDR3 protein, called by TCRdb with MiXCR from the multiplex PCR reads. The data contain approximately 45,000 distinct CDR3 sequences, about 50% of them singletons. The specimen was peripheral blood. Every receptor here comes from an adult man with Graves' ophthalmopathy.

In its sample, this clonotype was seen many times. The chain links TRBV7-9 to TRBJ2-3; D remains ambiguous. V gave up 5 bases and J gave up 1 base, with 7 bases separating them. The CDR3 sequence is 13 residues long. Germline CDR1 is SEHNR and CDR2 is FQNEAQ (reference sequence). The CDR3 loop reads CASSTLGTDTQYF. The CDR3 DNA reads as TGTGCCAGCAGCACCCTAGGCACAGATACGCAGTATTTT.

The table lists this clonotype with many counts. The chain couples TRBV4-1 to TRBJ1-1; D is uncertain. The CDR3 runs to 13 residues. Germline V gives CDR1 MGHRA, CDR2 YSYEKL. With 0 bases removed from V and 3 bases from J, the gap between germline ends came to 5 bases. The CDR3 here is CASSQDADTEAFF. The DNA for the CDR3 is TGCGCCAGCAGCCAAGACGCTGACACTGAAGCTTTCTTT.

Of note for this clonotype: A junction end diverges from the germline sequence, so it may reflect a read error. This chain links TRBV7-6 with TRBJ2-7; 11 nucleotides line up with TRBD1. Germline lookup yields CDR1 SGHVS and CDR2 FNYEAQ. The CDR3 runs to 16 residues. DNA of the CDR3: TGTGCCAGCAGTACGCGGGACAGGGGGTACACCGGGGAGCTGTACTTC. It codes for CASSTRDRGYTGELYF.

This clonotype was seen only once. The chain has TRBV6-1 and TRBJ1-1; D is possibly TRBD1 (5 bases). Looked up from germline, CDR1 is MNHNS and CDR2 is SASEGT. The CDR3 is 15 amino acids. V was trimmed by 2 bases and J by 11 bases, leaving 21 bases between them. The CDR3 loop is CASSEPEDGGKNAFF. CDR3 in DNA: TGTGCCAGCAGTGAACCGGAAGATGGGGGGAAGAACGCTTTCTTT.

This clonotype was counted ten times or more. The CDR3 spells CASSDLPGTVPYEQYF. The CDR3 bases are TGTGCCAGCAGTGACCTCCCCGGGACAGTACCCTACGAGCAGTACTTC. The chain recombines TRBV6-5 with TRBJ2-7, with 7 nucleotides matching TRBD1. CDR1 is MNHEY and CDR2 is SVGAGI in the germline V gene. The CDR3 loop spans 16 amino acids. J gave up 2 bases and V 5 bases, and 12 bases lay outside the gene matches.

On this clonotype itself: One junction end does not reproduce the germline sequence, and a read error may be involved. The chain has TRBV5-1 and TRBJ1-1; possible D gene TRBD1, 5 bases. The length of the CDR3 is 15 residues. Germline V gives CDR1 SGHRS, CDR2 YFSETQ. CDR3 loop: CASSLESGPNTEAFF. Here the CDR3 DNA reads TGCGCCAGCAGCTTGGAGTCAGGGCCGAACACCGAAGCTTTCTTT.

This clonotype was detected a few times. The J gene is TRBJ1-4, the V gene TRBV18; D unclear. Trimming took off 0 bases at V and 7 bases at J, with 9 bases between the two ends. Germline CDR1 KGHSH, CDR2 LQKENI. This CDR3 region has 14 residues. CDR3 sequence: CASSPPWEGEKLFF. CDR3 DNA: TGTGCCAGCTCACCACCGTGGGAGGGTGAAAAACTGTTTTTT.

This chain uses TRBV5-1 with TRBJ2-7; D is ambiguous. The CDR3 consists of 15 residues. Germline CDR1 reads SGHRS; CDR2 reads YFSETQ. Trimming left V 4 bases short and J 3 bases short, with 17 bases between. The CDR3 sequence: CASSRAGLIIYEQYF. CDR3 DNA sequence: TGCGCCAGCAGCCGCGCCGGGCTTATCATCTACGAGCAGTACTTC.

This clonotype has ten or more counts. The genes are TRBV28 and TRBJ1-6, with D perhaps matching TRBD1 (6 bases). From germline, CDR1 is MDHEN and CDR2 SYDVKM. This CDR3 contains 14 residues. Trimming removed 4 bases from V and 7 bases from J, with 11 bases in between. CDR3 sequence reads: CASSYLRGNSPLHF. In nucleotides, the CDR3 is TGTGCCAGCAGTTATCTTAGGGGGAATTCACCCCTCCACTTT. Variable domain in full (rest from reference TRBV28 and TRBJ1-6): DVKVTQSSRYLVKRTGEKVFLECVQDMDHENMFWYRQDPGLGLRLIYFSYDVKMKEKGDIPEGYSVSREKKERFSLILESASTNQTSMYLCASSYLRGNSPLHFGNGTRLTVT.

This clonotype has a single count. The V and J genes are TRBV7-3 and TRBJ1-2; D might be TRBD1 (6 bases). The germline V and J ends were trimmed by 5 bases and 13 bases, with 14 bases remaining between them. The CDR3 covers 11 residues. CDR1 is SGHTA, CDR2 FQGTGA, per germline. CDR3 region: CASSIAGASTF. DNA of the CDR3: TGTGCCAGCAGCATAGCGGGGGCGTCCACCTTC. Supplemented by reference TRBV7-3 and TRBJ1-2, the full variable domain reads GAGVSQTPSNKVTEKGKYVELRCDPISGHTALYWYRQSLGQGPEFLIYFQGTGAADDSGLPNDRFFAVRPEGSVSTLKIQRTERGDSAVYLCASSIAGASTFGSGTRLTVV.

The V and J genes are TRBV24-1 and TRBJ2-7; D is undetermined. The CDR3 is 9 residues long. Between the trimmed V and J ends, which lost 2 bases and 9 bases, there was a span of 1 base. Germline assignment: CDR1 KGHDR and CDR2 SFDVKD. The CDR3 loop is CATSDWQYF. DNA of the CDR3: TGTGCCACCAGTGATTGGCAGTACTTC.

This clonotype has a count of ten or more. The V call is TRBV5-5, the J call TRBJ2-6; 8 bases agree with TRBD1. Germline V gives CDR1 SGHKS, CDR2 YYEKEE (reference sequence). The junction had 2 bases not matched to a gene; V was cut back by 0 bases and J by 0 bases. This CDR3 has 17 residues. For the CDR3, the DNA is TGTGCCAGCAGCTTGGGGACAGGGAGCTCTGGGGCCAACGTCCTGACTTTC. Its protein is CASSLGTGSSGANVLTF.

CDR3 sequence: CSALGPGNDEKLFF. The CDR3 nucleotides are TGCAGTGCTTTAGGTCCGGGGAACGATGAAAAACTGTTTTTT. This sequence joins TRBV20-1 and TRBJ1-4; no definite D call. V lost 5 bases, J lost 6 bases, and 16 bases lay in between. The CDR3 runs 14 residues. Germline CDR1 and CDR2: DFQATT and SNEGSKA (reference sequence).

This clonotype has a handful of counts. This chain connects TRBV20-1 to TRBJ2-5; 7 positions agree with TRBD2. V trimming: 1 base; J trimming: 5 bases; junction bases outside the gene matches: 7. The CDR3 runs to 14 residues. CDR1 is DFQATT and CDR2 is SNEGSKA in the germline V gene (reference sequence). CDR3 in DNA: TGCAGTGCTAGAGGGGATACTAGCGTCGAGACCCAGTACTTC. This translates into CSARGDTSVETQYF.

In its sample, this clonotype was seen many times. The chain carries TRBV19 and TRBJ1-1; 9 positions agree with TRBD1. The CDR3 spans 16 residues. Germline CDR1 LNHDA, CDR2 SQIVND (reference sequence). Trimming at V came to 7 bases and at J to 3 bases, leaving 12 bases not matched to a gene. The CDR3 nucleotides read TGTGCCAGTACCACCACAGGGGGCCGTGTTCACACTGAAGCTTTCTTT. Its protein is CASTTTGGRVHTEAFF.

Ten or more counts support this clonotype. This chain joins TRBV28 and TRBJ1-6; a weak D match, TRBD1 (5 bases). CDR3 length: 15 amino acids. The ends were cut back, 10 bases at V and 5 bases at J, with 18 bases in the middle. CDR1 is MDHEN and CDR2 is SYDVKM in the germline V gene. CDR3: CATIRSGPNNSPLHF. In DNA, the CDR3 is TGTGCCACCATCCGCTCGGGGCCCAATAATTCACCCCTCCACTTT. Combining the CDR3 with reference TRBV28 and TRBJ1-6 gives the whole variable domain DVKVTQSSRYLVKRTGEKVFLECVQDMDHENMFWYRQDPGLGLRLIYFSYDVKMKEKGDIPEGYSVSREKKERFSLILESASTNQTSMYLCATIRSGPNNSPLHFGNGTRLTVT.

The chain combines TRBV7-3 with TRBJ2-7; 11 bases are shared with TRBD2. V lost 6 bases, J lost 0 bases, and 7 bases stayed unmatched. The CDR3 loop spans 16 amino acids. Germline V gene lookup returns CDR1 SGHTA and CDR2 FQGTGA. In DNA form, the CDR3 reads TGTGCCAGCAGTCCACCGACTAGCGGGAACTCCTACGAGCAGTACTTC. It is translated as CASSPPTSGNSYEQYF.

This clonotype was counted ten times or more. The gene calls are TRBV6-1 and TRBJ2-1, with TRBD2 identical over 10 bases. The junction had 5 bases not matched to a gene; V was cut back by 5 bases and J by 7 bases. CDR1 is MNHNS and CDR2 is SASEGT in the germline V gene. The CDR3 runs to 14 residues. As DNA, the CDR3 is TGTGCCAGCAGTCTAGCGGGGGCCGGGAATGAGCAGTTCTTC. Translated, it gives CASSLAGAGNEQFF.

With respect to this clonotype: A much more abundant neighbour one base away suggests this may be a read error. The chain is built from TRBV24-1 and TRBJ1-1, with no clear D. The CDR3 is 17 amino acids. Trimming pared 6 bases from V and 0 bases from J, leaving 19 bases between. Germline values: CDR1 KGHDR, CDR2 SFDVKD. As DNA, the CDR3 is TGTGCCACCAGTCCGGATGCCAGACGGAGCATGAACACTGAAGCTTTCTTT. Translating it yields CATSPDARRSMNTEAFF.

This clonotype was detected a few times. The chain joins TRBV7-8 to TRBJ2-7, with 8 bases matching TRBD2. The CDR3 is 14 residues long. Trimming at V came to 9 bases and at J to 3 bases, leaving 10 bases not matched to a gene. Germline lookup yields CDR1 SGHVS and CDR2 FQNEAQ. The CDR3 loop is CASKLAGGGYEQYF. The CDR3, as DNA: TGTGCCAGTAAGCTGGCGGGAGGAGGCTACGAGCAGTACTTC.

The chain employs TRBV9 and TRBJ1-5; D not resolved. The germline V gene has CDR1 SGDLS and CDR2 YYNGEE. This CDR3 spans 15 amino acids. The ends were cut back, 3 bases at V and 4 bases at J, with 14 bases in the middle. CDR3 in DNA: TGTGCCAGCAGCGATCCGGCTGGGTTGAATCAGCCCCAGCATTTT. This codes for CASSDPAGLNQPQHF.

The chain has TRBV4-2 and TRBJ1-4; D gene uncertain. The CDR3 spans 15 residues. V lost 8 bases to trimming and J lost 0 bases, with 13 bases between them. Per germline, CDR1 LGHNA and CDR2 YNFKEQ. CDR3 DNA sequence: TGTGCCAGCGGTTATTATCTTGCAACTAATGAAAAACTGTTTTTT. It codes for CASGYYLATNEKLFF.

V gene TRBV5-1 combines with J gene TRBJ2-3; no definite D call. This CDR3 has 10 residues. The germline V gene has CDR1 SGHRS and CDR2 YFSETQ. Trimming shortened V by 7 bases and J by 5 bases, and 5 bases separated the two germline ends. The CDR3 loop reads CASLIDTQYF. CDR3 in DNA: TGCGCCAGCCTCATAGATACGCAGTATTTT.

There are many counts of this clonotype. This chain uses TRBV12-3 or TRBV12-4 with TRBJ2-1, with D unresolved. The germline V and J ends were trimmed by 1 base and 11 bases, with 12 bases remaining between them. This CDR3 is built from 13 residues. The CDR3 loop is CASSLDRNLKQFF. The DNA of the CDR3 is TGTGCCAGCAGTTTAGATCGTAACCTTAAGCAGTTCTTC.

In its sample, this clonotype was seen many times. This chain links TRBV12-3 or TRBV12-4 with TRBJ2-7, with D perhaps matching TRBD2 (6 bases). Trimming removed 1 base at V and 3 bases at J, with 13 bases between. This CDR3 is 15 amino acids long. DNA of the CDR3: TGTGCCAGCAGTTTAGACACGGGAGAACACTACGAGCAGTACTTC. This translates into CASSLDTGEHYEQYF.